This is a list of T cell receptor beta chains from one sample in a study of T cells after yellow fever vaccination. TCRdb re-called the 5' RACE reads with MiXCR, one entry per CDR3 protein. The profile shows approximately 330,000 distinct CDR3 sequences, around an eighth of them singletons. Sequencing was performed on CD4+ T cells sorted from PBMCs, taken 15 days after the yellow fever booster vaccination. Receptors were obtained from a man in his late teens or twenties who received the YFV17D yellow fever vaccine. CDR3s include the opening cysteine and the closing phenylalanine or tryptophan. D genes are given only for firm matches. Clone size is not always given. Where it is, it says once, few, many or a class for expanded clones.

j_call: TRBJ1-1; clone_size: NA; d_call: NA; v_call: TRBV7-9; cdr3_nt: TGTGCCAGCAGCTCCAAGAACACTGAAGCTTTCTTT; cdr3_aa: CASSSKNTEAFF
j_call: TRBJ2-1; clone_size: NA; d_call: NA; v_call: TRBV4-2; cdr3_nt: TGTGCCAGCAGCCAATCGGCGGTCAATGAGCAGTTCTTC; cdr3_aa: CASSQSAVNEQFF
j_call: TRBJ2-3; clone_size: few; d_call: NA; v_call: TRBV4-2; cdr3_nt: TGTGCCAGCAGCCACCCAGGGAGTCGAGGGGATACGCAGTATTTT; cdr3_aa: CASSHPGSRGDTQYF
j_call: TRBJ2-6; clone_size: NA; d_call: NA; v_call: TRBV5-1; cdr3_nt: TGCGCCAGCAGCCCCCAGGGGGGTACTGGGGCCAACGTCCTGACTTTC; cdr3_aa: CASSPQGGTGANVLTF
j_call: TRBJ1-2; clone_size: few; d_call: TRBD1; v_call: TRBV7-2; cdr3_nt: TGTGCCAGCAGCTCTCAGGGCAGGGGGGATGGCTACACCTTC; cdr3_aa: CASSSQGRGDGYTF
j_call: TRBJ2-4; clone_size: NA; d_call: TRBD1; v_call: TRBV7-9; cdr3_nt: TGTGCCAGCAGCTCCTCAGGGGGAGCCAAAAACATTCAGTACTTC; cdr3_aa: CASSSSGGAKNIQYF
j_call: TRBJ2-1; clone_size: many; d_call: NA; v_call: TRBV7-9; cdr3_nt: TGTGCCAGCAGCCACAGGTTTCCCTACAATGAGCAGTTCTTC; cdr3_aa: CASSHRFPYNEQFF
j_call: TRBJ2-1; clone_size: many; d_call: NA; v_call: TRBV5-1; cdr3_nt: TGCGCCAGCAGCTTGGCGGTAGGGTCCTACAATGAGCAGTTCTTC; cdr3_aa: CASSLAVGSYNEQFF
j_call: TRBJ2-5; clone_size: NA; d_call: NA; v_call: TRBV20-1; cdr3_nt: TGCAGTGCTAGTTTCGGGGAGACCCAGTACTTC; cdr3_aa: CSASFGETQYF
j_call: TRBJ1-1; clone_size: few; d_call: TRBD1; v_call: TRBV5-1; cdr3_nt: TGCGCCAGCCAAAAACAGGGGGCCAATCTTAACACTGAAGCTTTCTTT; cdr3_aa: CASQKQGANLNTEAFF
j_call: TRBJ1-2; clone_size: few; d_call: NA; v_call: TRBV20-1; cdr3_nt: TGCAGTGCAGCGACAGAGAACTATGGCTACACCTTC; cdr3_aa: CSAATENYGYTF
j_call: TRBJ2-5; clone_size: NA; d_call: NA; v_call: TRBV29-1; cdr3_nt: TGCAGCGTTGAACATGGATTCCAAGAGACCCAGTACTTC; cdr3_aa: CSVEHGFQETQYF
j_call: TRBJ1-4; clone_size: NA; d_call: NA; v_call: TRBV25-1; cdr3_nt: TGTGCCAGCAGAGGAATATGGAATGAAAAACTGTTTTTT; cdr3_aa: CASRGIWNEKLFF
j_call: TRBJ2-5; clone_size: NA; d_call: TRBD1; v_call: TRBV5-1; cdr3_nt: TGCGCCAGCAGCTTGGCCGGTGCCAGGGGGCCGGAGACCCAGTACTTC; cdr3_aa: CASSLAGARGPETQYF
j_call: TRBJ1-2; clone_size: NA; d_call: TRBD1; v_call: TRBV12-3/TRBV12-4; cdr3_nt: TGTGCCAGCAGTCCTCACGGGACAGGGGGCGCGGATGGCTACACCTTC; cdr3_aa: CASSPHGTGGADGYTF
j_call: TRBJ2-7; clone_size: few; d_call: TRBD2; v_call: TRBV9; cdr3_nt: TGTGCCAGCAGCGTCGGGGGGGCCCTAGCCGAGCAGTACTTC; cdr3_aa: CASSVGGALAEQYF
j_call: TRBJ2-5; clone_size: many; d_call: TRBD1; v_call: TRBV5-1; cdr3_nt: TGCGCCAGCAGCTTGGAGGGACAGGGAGTGGAGACCCAGTACTTC; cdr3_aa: CASSLEGQGVETQYF
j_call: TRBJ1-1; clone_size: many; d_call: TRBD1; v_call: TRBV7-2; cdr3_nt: TGTGCCAGCAGCTCCGCCGGGACAGGGGTAAACACTGAAGCTTTCTTT; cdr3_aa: CASSSAGTGVNTEAFF
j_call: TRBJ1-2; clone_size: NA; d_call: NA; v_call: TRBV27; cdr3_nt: TGTGCCAGCAGGCCCGTTACTTTTGCGACCGACACCTTC; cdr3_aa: CASRPVTFATDTF
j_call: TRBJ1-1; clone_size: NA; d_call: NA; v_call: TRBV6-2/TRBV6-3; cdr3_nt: TGTGCCAGCAGTTCCGGCAGGGGCATTGACACTGAAGCTTTCTTT; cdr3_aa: CASSSGRGIDTEAFF
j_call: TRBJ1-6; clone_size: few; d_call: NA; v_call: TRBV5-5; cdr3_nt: TGTGCCAGCAAGCGGGAGCTTAATTCACCCCTCCACTTT; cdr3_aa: CASKRELNSPLHF
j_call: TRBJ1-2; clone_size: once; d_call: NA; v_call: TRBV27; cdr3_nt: TGTGCCAGCAGTTCGTCGGTCCTGACAACTTACTATGGCTACACCTTC; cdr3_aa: CASSSSVLTTYYGYTF
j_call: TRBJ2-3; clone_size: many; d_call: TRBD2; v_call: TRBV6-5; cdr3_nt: TGTGCCGCTCAGCGGGGGCCCACAGATACGCAGTATTTT; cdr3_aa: CAAQRGPTDTQYF
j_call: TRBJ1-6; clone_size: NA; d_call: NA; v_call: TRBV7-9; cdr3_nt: TGTGCCAGCAGCCTTCTCGGGGGCTCTAATTCACCCCTCCACTTT; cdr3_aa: CASSLLGGSNSPLHF
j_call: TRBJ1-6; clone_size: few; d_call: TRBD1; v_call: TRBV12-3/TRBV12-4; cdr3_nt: TGTGCCAGCAGTGGACAGGGGGTCTATAATTCACCCCTCCACTTT; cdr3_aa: CASSGQGVYNSPLHF
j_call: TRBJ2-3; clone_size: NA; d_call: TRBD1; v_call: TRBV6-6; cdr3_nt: TGTGCCAGCAGTTACTCAGGGGGCCTCACAGATACGCAGTATTTT; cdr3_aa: CASSYSGGLTDTQYF
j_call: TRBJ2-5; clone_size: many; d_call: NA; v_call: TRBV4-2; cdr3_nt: TGTGCCAGCAGCCAAGTGGCTAATTCCCAAGAGACCCAGTACTTC; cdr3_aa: CASSQVANSQETQYF
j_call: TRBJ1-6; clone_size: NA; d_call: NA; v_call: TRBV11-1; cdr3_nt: TGTGCCAGCAGCTTACCCCGGGACCCTAGGAATTCACCCCTCCACTTT; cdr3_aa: CASSLPRDPRNSPLHF